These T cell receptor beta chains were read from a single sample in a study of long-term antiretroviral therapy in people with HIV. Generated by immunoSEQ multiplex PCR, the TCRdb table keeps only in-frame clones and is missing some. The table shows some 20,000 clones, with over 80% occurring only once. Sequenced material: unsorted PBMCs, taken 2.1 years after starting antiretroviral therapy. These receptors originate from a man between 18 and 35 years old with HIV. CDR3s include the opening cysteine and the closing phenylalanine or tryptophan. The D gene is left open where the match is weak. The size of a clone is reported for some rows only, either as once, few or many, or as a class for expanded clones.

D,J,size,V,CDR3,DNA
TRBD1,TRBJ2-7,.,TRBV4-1,CASSQDLGTGNDEQYF,TGCGCCAGCAGCCAAGATCTTGGGACAGGGAACGACGAGCAGTACTTC
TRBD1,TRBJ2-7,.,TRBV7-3,CASSTGQGNYEQYF,TGTGCCAGCAGTACCGGACAGGGGAACTACGAGCAGTACTTC
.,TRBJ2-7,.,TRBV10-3,CAISGSGSYEQYF,TGTGCCATCAGTGGTAGCGGTTCCTACGAGCAGTACTTC
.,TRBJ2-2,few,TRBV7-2,CASSGSRGTGELFF,TGTGCCAGCAGCGGGAGTAGGGGCACCGGGGAGCTGTTTTTT
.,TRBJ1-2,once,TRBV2,CASRRETNYGYTF,TGTGCCAGCAGGAGGGAGACTAACTATGGCTACACCTTC
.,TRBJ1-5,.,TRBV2,CASMGDTNQPQHF,TGTGCCAGCATGGGGGACACCAATCAGCCCCAGCATTTT
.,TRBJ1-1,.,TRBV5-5,CASSLFGGGSKNTEAFF,TGTGCCAGCAGCTTGTTTGGGGGCGGAAGTAAGAACACTGAAGCTTTCTTT
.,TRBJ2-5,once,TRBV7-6,CASSLVGRSTQYF,TGTGCCAGCAGCTTAGTGGGGAGAAGCACCCAGTACTTC
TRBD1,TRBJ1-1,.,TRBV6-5,CATRTGDEAFF,TGTGCCACCAGGACAGGGGACGAAGCTTTCTTT
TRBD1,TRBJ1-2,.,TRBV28,CASFSTGSGLSYTF,TGTGCCAGCTTCTCGACAGGGTCGGGCCTCTCCTACACCTTC
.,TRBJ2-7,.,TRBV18,CASSPSGSYEQYF,TGTGCCAGCTCACCATCAGGGTCCTACGAGCAGTACTTC
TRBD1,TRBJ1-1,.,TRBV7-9,CASSSRQGHTEAFF,TGTGCCAGCAGCTCAAGACAGGGTCACACTGAAGCTTTCTTT
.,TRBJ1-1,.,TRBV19,CASSTRQSTEAFF,TGTGCCAGTAGTACTAGACAGTCCACTGAAGCTTTCTTT
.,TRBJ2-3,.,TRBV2,CASGILSGSTDTQYF,TGTGCCAGCGGGATCCTAAGCGGGAGCACAGATACGCAGTATTTT
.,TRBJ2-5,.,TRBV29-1,CSVVYQETQYF,TGCAGCGTTGTATACCAAGAGACCCAGTACTTC
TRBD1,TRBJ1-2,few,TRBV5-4,CASSLPIRGNNYGYTF,TGTGCCAGCAGCTTGCCAATCAGGGGGAATAACTATGGCTACACCTTC
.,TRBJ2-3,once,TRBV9,CASSAPLTAGTGYDTQYF,TGTGCCAGCAGCGCACCCTTGACCGCGGGAACGGGGTACGATACGCAGTATTTT
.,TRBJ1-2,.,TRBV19,CASSTPSSSFFGGYTF,TGTGCCAGTAGTACTCCGTCGTCCAGTTTTTTCGGGGGCTACACCTTC
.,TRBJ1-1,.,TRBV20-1,CSAYRATEAFF,TGCAGTGCGTACAGGGCCACTGAAGCTTTCTTT
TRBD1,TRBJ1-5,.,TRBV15,CATSRGTGNQPQHF,TGTGCCACCAGCAGAGGGACAGGGAATCAGCCCCAGCATTTT
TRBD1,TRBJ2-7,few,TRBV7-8,CASSLSRGLNEQYF,TGTGCCAGCAGCCTAAGCAGGGGGCTTAACGAGCAGTACTTC
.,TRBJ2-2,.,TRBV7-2,CASSSLPGLAWTGELFF,TGTGCCAGCAGCTCCCTCCCCGGGCTAGCGTGGACCGGGGAGCTGTTTTTT
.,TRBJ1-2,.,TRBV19,CASSQAGGYTF,TGTGCCAGTAGCCAGGCAGGCGGCTACACCTTC
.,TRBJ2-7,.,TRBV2,CASSAGRSYEQYF,TGTGCCAGCTCGGCAGGGCGCTCCTACGAGCAGTACTTC
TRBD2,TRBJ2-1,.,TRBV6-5,CASSVSLAGTSEQFF,TGTGCCAGCAGCGTTTCTCTAGCGGGGACAAGTGAGCAGTTCTTC
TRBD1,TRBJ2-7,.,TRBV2,CASSGRGQGVPYEQYF,TGTGCCAGCAGTGGGCGTGGACAGGGGGTGCCCTACGAGCAGTACTTC
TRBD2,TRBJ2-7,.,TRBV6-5,CASSTRGGWYEQYF,TGTGCCAGCAGTACTCGGGGGGGCTGGTACGAGCAGTACTTC
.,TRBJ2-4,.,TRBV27,CASSLDSKNIQYF,TGTGCCAGCAGTTTGGACAGTAAAAACATTCAGTACTTC
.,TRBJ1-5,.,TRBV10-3,CAISESDSALNQPQHF,TGTGCCATCAGTGAGTCGGACAGCGCTCTCAATCAGCCCCAGCATTTT
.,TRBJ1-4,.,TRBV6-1,CASSEPGATNEKLFF,TGTGCCAGCAGTGAACCTGGTGCAACTAATGAAAAACTGTTTTTT
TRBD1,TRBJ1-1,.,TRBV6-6,CASSQVIRGGSTEAFF,TGTGCCAGCAGCCAAGTTATCAGGGGGGGTAGCACTGAAGCTTTCTTT
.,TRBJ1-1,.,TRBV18,CASSPGDTEAFF,TGTGCCAGCTCCCCGGGGGACACTGAAGCTTTCTTT
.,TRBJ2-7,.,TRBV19,CASSRTGNPPYEQYF,TGTGCCAGTAGCCGCACAGGCAACCCCCCCTACGAGCAGTACTTC
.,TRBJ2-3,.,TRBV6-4,CASSDSGSSTDTQYF,TGTGCCAGCAGTGACTCCGGGTCTAGCACAGATACGCAGTATTTT
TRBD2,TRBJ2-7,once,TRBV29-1,CSVAPLAGSYEQYF,TGCAGCGTTGCCCCCCTAGCGGGTAGCTACGAGCAGTACTTC
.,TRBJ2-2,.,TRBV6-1,CASSEAGELFF,TGTGCCAGCAGTGAGGCCGGGGAGCTGTTTTTT
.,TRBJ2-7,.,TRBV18,CASSGDTFYEQYF,TGTGCCAGCTCAGGGGACACCTTCTACGAGCAGTACTTC
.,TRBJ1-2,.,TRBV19,CASSLSDRLPPGYTF,TGTGCCAGTAGTCTCTCGGACAGACTCCCTCCTGGCTACACCTTC
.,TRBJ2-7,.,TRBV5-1,CASSPQGSRTPFPEQYF,TGCGCCAGCAGCCCCCAGGGGTCGCGGACACCTTTTCCCGAGCAGTACTTC
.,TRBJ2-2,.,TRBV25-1,CASSGLGSNTGELFF,TGTGCCAGCAGTGGGCTGGGTTCGAACACCGGGGAGCTGTTTTTT
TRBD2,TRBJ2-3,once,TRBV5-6,CASSYGLASTDTQYF,TGTGCCAGCAGCTATGGACTAGCGAGCACAGATACGCAGTATTTT
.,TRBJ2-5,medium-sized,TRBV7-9,CASSLAWGRQETQYF,TGTGCCAGCAGCCTCGCTTGGGGGCGGCAAGAGACCCAGTACTTC
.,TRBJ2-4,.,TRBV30,CAFSGLAKNIQYF,TGTGCCTTTAGCGGACTAGCCAAAAACATTCAGTACTTC
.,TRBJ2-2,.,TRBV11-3,CASSRMNTGELFF,TGTGCCAGCAGCCGGATGAACACCGGGGAGCTGTTTTTT
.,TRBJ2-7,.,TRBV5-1,CASSLGDSTYEQYF,TGCGCCAGCAGCCTGGGGGACTCCACCTACGAGCAGTACTTC
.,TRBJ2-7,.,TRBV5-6,CASSSWDSSYEQYF,TGTGCCAGCAGCTCTTGGGATAGCTCCTACGAGCAGTACTTC
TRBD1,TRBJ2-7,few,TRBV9,CASSVGEADRGGYEQYF,TGTGCCAGCAGCGTAGGTGAGGCGGACAGGGGAGGTTACGAGCAGTACTTC
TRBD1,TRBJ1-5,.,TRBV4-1,CASSHQGTDPSNQPQHF,TGCGCCAGCAGCCACCAAGGGACAGACCCTAGCAATCAGCCCCAGCATTTT